Listed below are T cell receptor beta chains from one sample, sequenced in a study of blood T cell repertoires in COVID-19. Libraries were prepared by immunoSEQ multiplex PCR; TCRdb keeps only in-frame clonotypes and omits some of them. This sample has about 220,000 clones, with roughly 82% found just once. Material for sequencing was peripheral blood. The receptors derive from a man over 45 with active or convalescent COVID-19. The CDR3 runs from the conserved cysteine through the conserved F or W. A D gene is named only where the DNA matches it firmly. Expanded clones are given a class, and other clones once, few, many or no size at all.

cdr3_nt cdr3_aa v_call clone_size j_call d_call
TGCAGCGCTAGGAGGGCCCTGGGCGGGGAGCTGTTTTTT CSARRALGGELFF TRBV29-1 once TRBJ2-2 .
TGTGCCAGTAGTCCCCCAGGACGAGGGTATGGCTACACCTTC CASSPPGRGYGYTF TRBV19 . TRBJ1-2 .
TGTGCCAGCGGCAGGGGAAATGAGCAGTTCTTC CASGRGNEQFF TRBV11-1 . TRBJ2-1 .
TGTGCCAGCAGTCCACGCCCCCCAGTCAAAGAGACCCAGTACTTC CASSPRPPVKETQYF TRBV28 once TRBJ2-5 .
TGTGCCATCAGTGGGGGGCCGGCTAATGAAAAACTGTTTTTT CAISGGPANEKLFF TRBV10-3 . TRBJ1-4 .
TGTGCCAGCAGCGGGTCCGGGACTAGCGGTTACAATGAGCAGTTCTTC CASSGSGTSGYNEQFF TRBV9 . TRBJ2-1 TRBD2
TGTGCCAGTAGTATTTTTGCGGGAGTAGGGGTGTATACGCAGTATTTT CASSIFAGVGVYTQYF TRBV19 . TRBJ2-3 TRBD2
TGTGCCAGCAGCTTAAGATACGCTCAAGGACTATTTAGCACAGATACGCAGTATTTT CASSLRYAQGLFSTDTQYF TRBV7-6 few TRBJ2-3 .
TGTGCCAGCAGCGTCGGACTAGCCTACAATGAGCAGTTCTTC CASSVGLAYNEQFF TRBV5-8 few TRBJ2-1 TRBD2
TGTGCCAGCAGTCCCGGTGGGGGCGAAGCTTTCTTT CASSPGGGEAFF TRBV6-4 . TRBJ1-1 .
TGTGCCAGCAGCTTGGGCCCCCCAGAGACCCAGTACTTC CASSLGPPETQYF TRBV7-3 . TRBJ2-5 .
TGTGCCAGCAGCCACCTTAGCGGGAGTCGTAACAATGAGCAGTTCTTC CASSHLSGSRNNEQFF TRBV14 . TRBJ2-1 TRBD2
TGTGCCAGCTCATACCTAGCGGGAGGGTTCCATGAGCAGTTCTTC CASSYLAGGFHEQFF TRBV18 once TRBJ2-1 TRBD2
TGTGCCAGCAGCCAAGGGGGAGGGGGTAGCGGGCAGTTCTTC CASSQGGGGSGQFF TRBV3-1/TRBV3-2 . TRBJ2-1 .
TGTGCCACCAGTGACCGACAGGGTTATGGCTACACCTTC CATSDRQGYGYTF TRBV24-1 . TRBJ1-2 TRBD1
TGTGCCAGCAGTCTATTAACTTACGGGGACAATGAGCAGTTCTTC CASSLLTYGDNEQFF TRBV28 . TRBJ2-1 .
TGTGCCAGCAGTTCCTCCGGGACTAGCGGGAGTAATGAGCAGTTCTTC CASSSSGTSGSNEQFF TRBV6-5 . TRBJ2-1 TRBD2